The T cell receptor (beta chain) under discussion was sequenced for a study of response to subunit inactivated influenza vaccine. Study-level points and caveats: Only a handful of new T cells, the authors suggested, are recruited with each seasonal influenza vaccination.

TCRdb reprocessed the RT-PCR reads via MiXCR and lists one record per CDR3 protein. This sample has about 500,000 distinct CDR3 sequences, with approximately 7.7% found just once. The CDR3 runs to 12 residues. CDR1 is KGHDR and CDR2 is SFDVKD in the germline V gene. Turning to this clonotype: Its target is not known.

This chain joins TRBV24-1 and TRBJ2-7, with 9 positions matching TRBD2. The starting material was PBMCs from blood, obtained approximately 25 months after vaccination. This TCR was recovered from a man aged 50 to 75 who received an inactivated influenza vaccine. The CDR3 sequence: CATGLAAYEQYF. CDR3 DNA: TGTGCTACGGGACTAGCAGCCTACGAGCAGTACTTC.